A selection of T cell receptor beta chains follows, all from one sample in a study of cytomegalovirus exposure and HLA in healthy donors. Only in-frame clones appear in the TCRdb table, and some are missing; sequencing was by immunoSEQ multiplex PCR. The top ten hold around 10% of the sample, which has around 78,000 clones, 72% seen once. Sequencing was carried out using PBMCs. The receptors were gathered from a middle-aged woman in good health and CMV-seropositive. Each CDR3 is given with its conserved first and last residue. The order of the fields is clone size, V gene, J gene, D gene, CDR3 DNA, CDR3 protein. A D gene is named only where the DNA matches it firmly. Not all rows give a size; the values are once, few, many and, for expanded clones, a class.

clone_size: NA
v_call: TRBV6-6
j_call: TRBJ1-5
d_call: NA
cdr3_nt: TGTGCCAGCAGTCCGACAGGTCCCGATCAGCCCCAGCATTTT
cdr3_aa: CASSPTGPDQPQHF

clone_size: once
v_call: TRBV12-5
j_call: TRBJ2-3
d_call: TRBD2
cdr3_nt: TGTGCTAGTGGTACGGGGACTAGCGGGGGTGTGGATACGCAGTATTTT
cdr3_aa: CASGTGTSGGVDTQYF

clone_size: few
v_call: TRBV5-8
j_call: TRBJ1-1
d_call: TRBD1
cdr3_nt: TGTGCCAGCCCGGACAGGGGGCGGAAGGCTTTCTTT
cdr3_aa: CASPDRGRKAFF

clone_size: few
v_call: TRBV19
j_call: TRBJ2-6
d_call: NA
cdr3_nt: TGTGCCAGTAGTGGTGCCGGGCGGGGTGGGGCCAACGTCCTGACTTTC
cdr3_aa: CASSGAGRGGANVLTF

clone_size: NA
v_call: TRBV6-5
j_call: TRBJ1-1
d_call: NA
cdr3_nt: TGTGCCAGCAGTTACCTTACGGGGGTGAACACTGAAGCTTTCTTT
cdr3_aa: CASSYLTGVNTEAFF

clone_size: NA
v_call: TRBV6-5
j_call: TRBJ2-7
d_call: NA
cdr3_nt: TGTGCCAGCAGTTACGGTACGGTCTACGAGCAGTACTTC
cdr3_aa: CASSYGTVYEQYF

clone_size: NA
v_call: TRBV12-5
j_call: TRBJ2-4
d_call: NA
cdr3_nt: TGTGCTAGTGGCCAGGCCAAAAACATTCAGTACTTC
cdr3_aa: CASGQAKNIQYF

clone_size: NA
v_call: TRBV7-3
j_call: TRBJ1-1
d_call: NA
cdr3_nt: TGTGCCAGCAGCTTAAACATCGGGGGGATAGGCGCTTTCTTT
cdr3_aa: CASSLNIGGIGAFF

clone_size: once
v_call: TRBV30
j_call: TRBJ2-5
d_call: NA
cdr3_nt: TGTGCCTGGAGTTACCTCACCAGGGATAGAGAGACCCAGTACTTC
cdr3_aa: CAWSYLTRDRETQYF

clone_size: NA
v_call: TRBV10-1
j_call: TRBJ2-2
d_call: NA
cdr3_nt: TGCGCCAGCCAGAGTACCCTTACGGGCACCGGGGAGCTGTTTTTT
cdr3_aa: CASQSTLTGTGELFF

clone_size: NA
v_call: TRBV5-4
j_call: TRBJ2-1
d_call: TRBD2
cdr3_nt: TGTGCCAGCAGTTTGACTAGCGGGGGGGCTGGGGAGCAGTTCTTC
cdr3_aa: CASSLTSGGAGEQFF

clone_size: NA
v_call: TRBV5-5
j_call: TRBJ2-7
d_call: TRBD1
cdr3_nt: TGTGCCAGCAGCTTACTACAGGGGAATGCCTACGAGCAGTACTTC
cdr3_aa: CASSLLQGNAYEQYF

clone_size: NA
v_call: TRBV10-3
j_call: TRBJ1-3
d_call: NA
cdr3_nt: TGTGCCATCAGCCAGGGCTCTGGAAACACCATATATTTT
cdr3_aa: CAISQGSGNTIYF

clone_size: NA
v_call: TRBV19
j_call: TRBJ1-1
d_call: TRBD1
cdr3_nt: TGTGCCAGTAGGGACAGGGTGAACACTGAAGCTTTCTTT
cdr3_aa: CASRDRVNTEAFF

clone_size: NA
v_call: TRBV7-9
j_call: TRBJ2-5
d_call: NA
cdr3_nt: TGTGCCAGCAGCTCGACAGCCAACTATGGGACCCAGTACTTC
cdr3_aa: CASSSTANYGTQYF

clone_size: NA
v_call: TRBV10-1
j_call: TRBJ1-1
d_call: NA
cdr3_nt: TGCGCCAGCAGTGAGGGCAGGGGTGAAGCTTTCTTT
cdr3_aa: CASSEGRGEAFF

clone_size: once
v_call: TRBV19
j_call: TRBJ1-5
d_call: NA
cdr3_nt: TGTGCCAGTACCTCACATGCGGGCAATCAGCCCCAGCATTTT
cdr3_aa: CASTSHAGNQPQHF